This TCR beta chain was captured in a study of blood T cell repertoires in COVID-19. Overall study: From the United States, Italy and Spain came samples of acute and convalescent COVID-19. Sources were T cells, B-cell-depleted T cells, or PBMCs; the material itself was cDNA or gDNA.

V shed 2 bases, J shed 3 bases, and the junction held 9 bases outside the gene matches. Germline V gene lookup returns CDR1 ENHRY and CDR2 SYGVKD. This CDR3 comprises 16 residues. Original analysis: Reference gene primers were amplified, and this amplification served to estimate nucleated cell counts. Clones were read by immunoSEQ multiplex PCR, and TCRdb kept only the in-frame ones, dropping some. The DNA was the basis for D and trimming; V, J and clone size are from that table. The sample includes about 190,000 clones, approximately 90% seen only once; the top ten take 6.2%. What was sequenced was peripheral blood. This TCR derives from a woman between 35 and 50 years old who had recovered from COVID-19. The J gene is TRBJ1-1, the V gene TRBV10-3, with 7 bases lining up with TRBD1. The CDR3 loop reads CAISERSGQIDTEAFF. For the CDR3, the DNA is TGTGCCATCAGTGAGCGCTCGGGACAGATAGACACTGAAGCTTTCTTT.